This T cell receptor (beta chain) was recovered during a study of CD8+CD57+ T cells in acquired aplastic anemia. CDR3 and TCR beta VDJ profiling relied on a genomic DNA template. TCRdb reprocessed the reads with MiXCR, giving one entry per CDR3 protein. The table lists some 200,000 distinct CDR3 sequences, about half of them singletons, with just under 20% in the top ten. Sequencing involved patients with CD8+CD57+ cell expansion previously shown by flow cytometry. The CDR3 is made up of 15 amino acids. Trimming pared 0 bases from V and 2 bases from J, leaving 9 bases between. Germline loops: CDR1 SGHRS, CDR2 YFSETQ.

The sequence derives from a human donor with aplastic anemia. The V call is TRBV5-1, the J call TRBJ2-1; D not resolved. Material for sequencing was sorted CD4+, CD8+, or CD8+CD57+ T cells (not recorded which) from PBMCs. DNA of the CDR3: TGCGCCAGCAGCTTGGCCCCGGGTCCCTACAATGAGCAGTTCTTC. It specifies CASSLAPGPYNEQFF.